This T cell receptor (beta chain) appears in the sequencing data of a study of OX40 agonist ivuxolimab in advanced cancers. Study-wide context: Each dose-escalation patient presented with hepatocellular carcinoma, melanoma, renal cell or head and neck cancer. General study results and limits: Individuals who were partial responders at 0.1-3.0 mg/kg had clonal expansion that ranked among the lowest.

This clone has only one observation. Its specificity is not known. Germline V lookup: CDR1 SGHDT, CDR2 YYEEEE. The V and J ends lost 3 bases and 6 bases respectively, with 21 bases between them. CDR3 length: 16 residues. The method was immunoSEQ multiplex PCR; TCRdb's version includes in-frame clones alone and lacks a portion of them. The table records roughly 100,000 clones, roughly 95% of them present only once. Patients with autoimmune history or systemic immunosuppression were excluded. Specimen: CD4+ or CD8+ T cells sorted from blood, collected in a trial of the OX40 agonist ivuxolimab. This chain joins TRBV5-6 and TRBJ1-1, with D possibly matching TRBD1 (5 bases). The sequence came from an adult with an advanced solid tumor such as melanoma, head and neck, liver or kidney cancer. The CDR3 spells CASSYGTPGEVAEAFF. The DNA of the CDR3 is TGTGCCAGCAGCTACGGGACCCCGGGGGAGGTCGCTGAAGCTTTCTTT.